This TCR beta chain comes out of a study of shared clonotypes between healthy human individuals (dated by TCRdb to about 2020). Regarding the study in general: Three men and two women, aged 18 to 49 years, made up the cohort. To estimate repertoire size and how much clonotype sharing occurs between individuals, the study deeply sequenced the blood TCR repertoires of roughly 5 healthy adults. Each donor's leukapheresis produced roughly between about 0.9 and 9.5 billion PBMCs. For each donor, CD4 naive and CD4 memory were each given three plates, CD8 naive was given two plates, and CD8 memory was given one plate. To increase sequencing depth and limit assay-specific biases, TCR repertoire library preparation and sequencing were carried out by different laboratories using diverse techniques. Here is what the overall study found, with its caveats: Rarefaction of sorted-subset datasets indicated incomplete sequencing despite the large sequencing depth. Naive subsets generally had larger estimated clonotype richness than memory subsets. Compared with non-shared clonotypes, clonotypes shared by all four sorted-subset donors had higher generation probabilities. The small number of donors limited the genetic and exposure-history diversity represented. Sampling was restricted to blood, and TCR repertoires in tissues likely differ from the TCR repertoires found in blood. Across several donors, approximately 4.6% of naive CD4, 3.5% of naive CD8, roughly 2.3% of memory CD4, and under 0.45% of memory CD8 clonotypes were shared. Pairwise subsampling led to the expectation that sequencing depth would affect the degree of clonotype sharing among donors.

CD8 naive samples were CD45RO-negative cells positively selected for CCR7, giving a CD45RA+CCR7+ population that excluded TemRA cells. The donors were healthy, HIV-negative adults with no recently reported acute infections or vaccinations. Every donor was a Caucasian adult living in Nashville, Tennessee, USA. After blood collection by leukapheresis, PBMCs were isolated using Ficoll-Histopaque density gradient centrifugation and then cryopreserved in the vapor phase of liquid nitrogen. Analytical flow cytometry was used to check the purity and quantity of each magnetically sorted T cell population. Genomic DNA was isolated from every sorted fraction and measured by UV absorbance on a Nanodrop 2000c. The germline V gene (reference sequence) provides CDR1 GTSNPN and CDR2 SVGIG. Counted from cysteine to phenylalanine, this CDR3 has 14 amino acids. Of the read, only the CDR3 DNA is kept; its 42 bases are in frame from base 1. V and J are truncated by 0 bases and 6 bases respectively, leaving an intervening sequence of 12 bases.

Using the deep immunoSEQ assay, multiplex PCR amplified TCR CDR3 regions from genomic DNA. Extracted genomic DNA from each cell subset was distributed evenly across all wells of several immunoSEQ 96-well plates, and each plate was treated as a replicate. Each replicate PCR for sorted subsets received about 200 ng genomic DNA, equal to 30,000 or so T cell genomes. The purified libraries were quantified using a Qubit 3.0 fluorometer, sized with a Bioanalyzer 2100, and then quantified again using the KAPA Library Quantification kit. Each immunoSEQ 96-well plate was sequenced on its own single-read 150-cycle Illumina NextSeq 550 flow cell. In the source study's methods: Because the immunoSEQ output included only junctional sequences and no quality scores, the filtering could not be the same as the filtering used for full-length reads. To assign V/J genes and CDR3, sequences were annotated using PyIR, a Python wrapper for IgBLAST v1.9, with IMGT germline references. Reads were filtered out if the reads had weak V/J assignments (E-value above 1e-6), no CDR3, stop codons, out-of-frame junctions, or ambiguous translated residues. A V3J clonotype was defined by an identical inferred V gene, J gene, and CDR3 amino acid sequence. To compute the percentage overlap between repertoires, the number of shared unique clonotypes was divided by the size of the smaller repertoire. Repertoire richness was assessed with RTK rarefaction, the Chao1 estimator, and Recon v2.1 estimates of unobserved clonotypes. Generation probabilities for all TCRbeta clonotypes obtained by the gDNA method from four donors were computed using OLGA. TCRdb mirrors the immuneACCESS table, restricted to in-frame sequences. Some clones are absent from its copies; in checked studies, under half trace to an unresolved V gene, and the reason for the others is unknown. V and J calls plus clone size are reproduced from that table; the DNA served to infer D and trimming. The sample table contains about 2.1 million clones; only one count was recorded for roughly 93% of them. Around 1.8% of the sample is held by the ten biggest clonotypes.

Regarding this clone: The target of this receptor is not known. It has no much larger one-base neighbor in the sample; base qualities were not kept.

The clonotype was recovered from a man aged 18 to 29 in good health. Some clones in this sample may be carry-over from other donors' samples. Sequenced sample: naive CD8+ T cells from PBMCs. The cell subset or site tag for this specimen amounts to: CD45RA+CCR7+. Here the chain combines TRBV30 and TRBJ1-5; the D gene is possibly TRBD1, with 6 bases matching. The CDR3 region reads CAWSVPQGIQPQHF. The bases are TGTGCCTGGAGTGTACCCCAGGGGATTCAGCCCCAGCATTTT.